A single T cell receptor beta chain is shown here with its context. Its specificity is not known. The protocol was immunoSEQ multiplex PCR, while the TCRdb copy is restricted to in-frame clones and leaves out a portion. The table includes about 140,000 clones, just over 90% detected once. The germline V gene has CDR1 MNHEY and CDR2 SMNVEV (reference sequence). This CDR3 spans 13 amino acids. Trimming cost V 2 bases and J 7 bases, with 11 bases left between them. The sample is drawn from a study of OX40 agonist ivuxolimab in advanced cancers. Overall study context: Cohort: 75% to 90% men, mean age roughly 60, aged roughly 20 to 79. General study results and limits: The CD4+ and CD8+ T cells in the blood had expanded clonally by week 6 at 0.1 to 3.0 mg/kg.

The receptor was isolated from an adult with an advanced solid tumor such as melanoma, head and neck, liver or kidney cancer. Sequences were derived from CD4+ or CD8+ T cells sorted from blood, sampled in a trial of the OX40 agonist ivuxolimab. This chain links TRBV27 with TRBJ1-1, with D maybe TRBD1 (5 bases). This CDR3 reads CASSLGGADEAFF. CDR3 bases: TGTGCCAGCAGTTTAGGAGGGGCTGATGAAGCTTTCTTT.